Reported below is one TCR beta chain. Its antigen is not known. Between the trimmed V and J ends, which lost 1 base and 6 bases, there was a span of 10 bases. Germline V gene lookup returns CDR1 SGHDN and CDR2 FVKESK. This CDR3 region has 13 residues. The entry originates in a study of cytomegalovirus exposure and HLA in healthy donors. Study information: In a later analysis, it was reported that the approximately 110 validation repertoires had been produced on the same platform as the 700 or so repertoires belonging to the first cohort.

Sequenced by immunoSEQ multiplex PCR; TCRdb stores in-frame clones only, minus some. The sample gives 70,000 to 85,000 clones, 94% of which show up once; 1.5% to 2% is in the top ten. General study results and limits: Rarity marked most TCR sequences, yet some public TCRs occurred in many donors. Diagnosis of cytomegalovirus status made by the classifier reportedly showed high specificity and sensitivity.

The chain joins TRBV14 to TRBJ2-7; TRBD2 might be the D (6 bases). The specimen sequenced was PBMCs. The sequence was collected from a woman between 18 and 29 years old in good health and CMV-seropositive. The CDR3 DNA reads as TGTGCCAGCAGCCAAGTGGAGGGTCCCGAGCAGTACTTC. Residues: CASSQVEGPEQYF.